The next 23 T cell receptor beta chains were all read from a single sample in a study of shared clonotypes between healthy human individuals. Sequencing used immunoSEQ multiplex PCR; TCRdb keeps in-frame clones, though not all of them. The table has approximately 2.1 million clones, 85% to 95% seen once. Sequencing was carried out using naive CD4+ T cells from PBMCs. Subset in this sample: CD45RA+ positively selected. These receptors were collected from a man younger than 35 in good health. Some clones in this sample may be carry-over from other donors' samples.

V usage is TRBV28 and J usage is TRBJ1-2, with D possibly being TRBD1 (5 bases). V lost 8 bases to trimming and J lost 7 bases, with 23 bases between them. CDR3 length equals 15 residues. Germline CDR1 reads MDHEN; CDR2 reads SYDVKM. This CDR3 reads CASRYTGGNLFGYTF. The CDR3 nucleotides read TGTGCCAGCCGCTATACCGGGGGGAATCTTTTTGGCTACACCTTC.

This clone is a singleton in its sample. The rearrangement joins TRBV6-1 to TRBJ2-1; 9 nucleotides line up with TRBD2. Trimming removed 2 bases from V and 7 bases from J; junction bases left unmatched: 9. CDR1 and CDR2 from the germline V gene are MNHNS and SASEGT. The CDR3 is 16 residues long. CDR3 in amino acids: CASSEMAGGPWNEQFF. Written as DNA, the CDR3 is TGTGCCAGCAGTGAAATGGCGGGAGGGCCTTGGAATGAGCAGTTCTTC.

The chain employs TRBV7-2 and TRBJ2-7; the D is unclear. This CDR3 comprises 14 residues. Germline values: CDR1 SGHTA, CDR2 FQGNSA. V lost 4 bases to trimming and J lost 0 bases, with 10 bases between them. DNA of the CDR3: TGTGCCAGCAGCTCCGCCAGGAGCTCCTACGAGCAGTACTTC. Its protein product is CASSSARSSYEQYF.

The chain recombines TRBV15 with TRBJ2-7, with D hard to call. The CDR3 totals 13 residues. Germline loops: CDR1 LNHNV, CDR2 YYDKDF (reference sequence). Between the trimmed V and J ends, which lost 5 bases and 4 bases, there was a span of 12 bases. CDR3 sequence reads: CATSLQQEYEQYF. CDR3 nucleotides: TGTGCCACCAGCCTACAGCAGGAGTACGAGCAGTACTTC.

This chain joins TRBV7-9 and TRBJ2-2; D possibly corresponds to TRBD1 (5 bases). The length of the CDR3 is 16 residues. Germline loops: CDR1 SEHNR, CDR2 FQNEAQ (reference sequence). V lost 2 bases and J lost 0, with 10 bases in between. The chain's CDR3 is CASSLFSGPNTGELFF. The CDR3 DNA reads as TGTGCCAGCAGCTTATTTTCAGGGCCGAACACCGGGGAGCTGTTTTTT.

V is TRBV5-5 and J is TRBJ2-7, with TRBD1 identical over 8 bases. Per germline, CDR1 SGHKS and CDR2 YYEKEE (reference sequence). The CDR3 is made up of 17 amino acids. V dropped 4 bases and J dropped 0; count of bases not matched to a gene: 12. CDR3 in amino acids: CASSQADRGASSYEQYF. CDR3 bases: TGTGCCAGCAGCCAGGCTGACAGGGGTGCAAGCTCCTACGAGCAGTACTTC.

Of note for this clone: Other nucleotide sequences in the sample specify the same CDR3. The chain links TRBV19 to TRBJ2-1; unclear D gene. Germline lookup yields CDR1 LNHDA and CDR2 SQIVND (reference sequence). Deletions cut 3 bases from V and 8 bases from J, with 5 bases between. The CDR3 totals 11 residues. The CDR3 loop is CASSIRDEQFF. CDR3 DNA sequence: TGTGCCAGTAGTATTAGGGATGAGCAGTTCTTC.

The gene calls are TRBV5-1 and TRBJ2-1; tentatively, D is TRBD2 (5 bases). The CDR3 length is 13 residues. From germline, CDR1 is SGHRS and CDR2 YFSETQ. V gave up 2 bases and J gave up 6 bases, with 9 bases separating them. CDR3 sequence: CASSLRDLNEQFF. In nucleotides, the CDR3 is TGCGCCAGCAGCTTACGGGATCTCAATGAGCAGTTCTTC.

In its sample, this clone was seen once. J is TRBJ2-3 and V is TRBV6-6, with unresolved D. The CDR3 is made up of 12 amino acids. Deletions cut 5 bases from V and 2 bases from J, with 5 bases between. Germline V gene lookup returns CDR1 MNHNY and CDR2 SVGAGI (reference sequence). This CDR3 reads CASSTNTDTQYF. The CDR3 bases are TGTGCCAGCAGTACCAACACAGATACGCAGTATTTT.

The V and J genes are TRBV27 and TRBJ1-2; D might be TRBD1 (6 bases). Germline assignment: CDR1 MNHEY and CDR2 SMNVEV (reference sequence). There are 15 residues in the CDR3. V was shortened by 2 bases and J by 3 bases, with 13 bases between the two germline ends. CDR3 DNA sequence: TGTGCCAGCAGTTTACGGCAGGGGAGGGACTATGGCTACACCTTC. Translation gives CASSLRQGRDYGYTF.

The chain recombines TRBV10-3 with TRBJ1-2; the match to TRBD1 covers 9 bases. The ends lost 6 bases at V and 6 bases at J; junction bases unmatched: 14. This CDR3 region has 16 residues. Per germline, CDR1 ENHRY and CDR2 SYGVKD. The CDR3 nucleotides are TGTGCCATCAGGGAGGAGGACAGGGGACCTGCTGATGGCTACACCTTC. Translation gives CAIREEDRGPADGYTF.

V usage is TRBV7-9 and J usage is TRBJ2-5, with D tentatively TRBD2 (6 bases). This CDR3 has 14 amino acids. Germline CDR1 is SEHNR and CDR2 is FQNEAQ (reference sequence). V lost 5 bases and J 3 bases, leaving 13 bases between the germline ends. CDR3 nucleotides: TGTGCCAGCAGCCCGGCCGCGGGAAAAGAGACCCAGTACTTC. Protein sequence: CASSPAAGKETQYF. The whole variable domain, remainder taken from reference TRBV7-9 and TRBJ2-5, is DTGVSQNPRHKITKRGQNVTFRCDPISEHNRLYWYRQTLGQGPEFLTYFQNEAQLEKSRLLSDRFSAERPKGSFSTLEIQRTEQGDSAMYLCASSPAAGKETQYFGPGTRLLVL.

This rearrangement joins TRBV5-1 to TRBJ2-2; D gene uncertain. CDR1 is SGHRS and CDR2 is YFSETQ in the germline V gene. V dropped 5 bases and J dropped 7 bases, with 12 bases sitting between them. This CDR3 region has 13 residues. In DNA form, the CDR3 reads TGCGCCAGCAGAACCGGGCCAGGCGGGGAGCTGTTTTTT. It translates to CASRTGPGGELFF.

Comments on this clone: Other nucleotide sequences in the sample specify the same CDR3. The J gene is TRBJ2-5, the V gene TRBV5-4, with unresolved D. Trimming stripped 0 bases from V and 5 bases from J, with 8 bases between. CDR1 is SGHNT, CDR2 YYREEE, per germline (reference sequence). This CDR3 has 13 amino acids. Here the CDR3 reads CASSLASTETQYF. CDR3 in DNA: TGTGCCAGCAGCTTGGCCTCCACGGAGACCCAGTACTTC. The full variable domain, rest sourced from reference TRBV5-4 and TRBJ2-5, is ETGVTQSPTHLIKTRGQQVTLRCSSQSGHNTVSWYQQALGQGPQFIFQYYREEENGRGNFPPRFSGLQFPNYSSELNVNALELDDSALYLCASSLASTETQYFGPGTRLLVL.

The chain joins TRBV2 to TRBJ2-1; the match to TRBD2 covers 7 bases. The V gene's germline CDR1 is SNHLY and CDR2 FYNNEI. V lost 7 bases, J lost 13 bases, and 10 bases stayed unmatched. This CDR3 has 12 residues. CDR3 DNA: TGTGCCAGCACGGGGGGTGGTTTTTACCAGTTCTTC. This sequence encodes CASTGGGFYQFF.

The V and J genes are TRBV28 and TRBJ2-6; D uncertain. Germline V gene sequence: CDR1 MDHEN, CDR2 SYDVKM. Trimming removed 1 base at V and 2 bases at J, with 9 bases between. There are 16 residues in the CDR3. CDR3 sequence reads: CASSLLGGAGANVLTF. The DNA of the CDR3 is TGTGCCAGCAGTTTATTGGGTGGAGCTGGGGCCAACGTCCTGACTTTC.

This chain's CDR3 is CASSLRLGSMNTEAFF. The CDR3 nucleotides are TGTGCCAGCAGTTTGAGACTGGGCTCCATGAACACTGAAGCTTTCTTT. The rearrangement uses TRBV28 and TRBJ1-1; no firm D call. The length of the CDR3 is 16 residues. The ends were cut back, 3 bases at V and 0 bases at J, with 14 bases in the middle. CDR1 and CDR2 (germline): MDHEN, SYDVKM.

The V call is TRBV7-9, the J call TRBJ2-5; D gene ambiguous. The CDR3 contains 15 residues. Germline CDR1 SEHNR, CDR2 FQNEAQ (reference sequence). V dropped 4 bases and J dropped 0 bases, with 12 bases sitting between them. CDR3 sequence: CASSSAALHQETQYF. The DNA of the CDR3 is TGTGCCAGCAGCTCCGCGGCACTCCACCAAGAGACCCAGTACTTC. Supplemented by reference TRBV7-9 and TRBJ2-5, the full variable domain reads DTGVSQNPRHKITKRGQNVTFRCDPISEHNRLYWYRQTLGQGPEFLTYFQNEAQLEKSRLLSDRFSAERPKGSFSTLEIQRTEQGDSAMYLCASSSAALHQETQYFGPGTRLLVL.

V is TRBV5-6 and J is TRBJ1-5; 7 nucleotides match TRBD1. The CDR3 is 13 amino acids. Germline CDR1 reads SGHDT; CDR2 reads YYEEEE. J was trimmed by 7 bases and V by 4 bases; bases with no gene match: 5. CDR3 DNA: TGTGCCAGCAGCATCCGACAGGGACAGCCCCAGCATTTT. Translating gives CASSIRQGQPQHF.

The chain is built from TRBV15 and TRBJ1-4; no firm D call. Germline values: CDR1 LNHNV, CDR2 YYDKDF (reference sequence). The CDR3 extends over 13 amino acids. The germline V and J ends were trimmed by 0 bases and 4 bases, with 3 bases remaining between them. CDR3 coding DNA: TGTGCCACCAGCAGAGAGAGTAATGAAAAACTGTTTTTT. Translating it yields CATSRESNEKLFF.

The chain recombines TRBV30 with TRBJ2-1; maybe TRBD1 (5 bases). CDR1 and CDR2 (germline): GTSNPN, SVGIG (reference sequence). Between the trimmed V and J ends, which lost 4 bases and 7 bases, there was a span of 8 bases. The CDR3 has 11 amino acids. CDR3 sequence: CAWTGLNEQFF. The CDR3 DNA follows: TGTGCCTGGACAGGGCTAAATGAGCAGTTCTTC. Full variable domain (outside the CDR3, taken from reference TRBV30 and TRBJ2-1): SQTIHQWPATLVQPVGSPLSLECTVEGTSNPNLYWYRQAAGRGLQLLFYSVGIGQISSEVPQNLSASRPQDRQFILSSKKLLLSDSGFYLCAWTGLNEQFFGPGTRLTVL.

This clone has just a few counts. The CDR3 reads CASSPTGVSNQPQHF. In DNA, the CDR3 is TGCGCCAGCAGCCCGACAGGGGTTAGCAATCAGCCCCAGCATTTT. The chain joins TRBV5-1 to TRBJ1-5; 8 nucleotides line up with TRBD1. Germline V gene lookup returns CDR1 SGHRS and CDR2 YFSETQ. V was pared by 4 bases and J by 0 bases, with 3 bases of the junction left unmatched. The CDR3 sequence is 15 residues long.

This clone was detected only once. The chain uses TRBV18 and TRBJ2-2; perhaps TRBD2 as D (5 bases). CDR3 size: 16 residues. Germline CDR1 and CDR2: KGHSH and LQKENI. Deletions cut 2 bases from V and 0 bases from J, with 10 bases between. The CDR3 region is CASSPFRGSNTGELFF. In DNA, the CDR3 is TGTGCCAGCTCACCATTCCGGGGATCGAACACCGGGGAGCTGTTTTTT.